These T cell receptor beta chains were read from a single sample in a study of T-cell memory formation after mild COVID-19. A single record per CDR3 protein comes from TCRdb applying MiXCR to the 5' RACE reads. The sample lists over 500,000 distinct CDR3 sequences, 15% to 20% occurring once. The specimen sequenced was PBMCs or a T cell subset sorted from them (not recorded which). These receptors were taken from an adult woman who had mild COVID-19 (a few samples of this study predate the infection). Cell type and time point are not known. The CDR3 runs from the conserved cysteine through the conserved F or W. Each record gives: V gene, D gene, CDR3 length, clone size, J gene, CDR3 protein, CDR3 DNA. A D gene is named only where the DNA matches it firmly. The size field is filled for only some rows; it gives once, few, many or a size class.

TRBV3-1,TRBD1,16,-,TRBJ1-5,CASSPWGQGDHQPQHF,TGTGCCAGCAGCCCCTGGGGACAGGGGGATCATCAGCCCCAGCATTTT
TRBV20-1,-,16,many,TRBJ2-1,CSARDGAKGLSNEQFF,TGCAGTGCTAGAGACGGGGCGAAAGGGCTATCCAATGAGCAGTTCTTC
TRBV11-2,-,13,-,TRBJ2-1,CASSRVSYNEQFF,TGTGCCAGCAGCAGAGTATCCTACAATGAGCAGTTCTTC
TRBV18,-,13,-,TRBJ1-1,CASSQGVNTDAFF,TGTGCCAGCTCACAGGGGGTCAACACTGACGCTTTCTTT
TRBV20-1,TRBD1,14,few,TRBJ2-1,CSVQKGQGDNEQFF,TGCAGTGTCCAGAAGGGACAGGGGGATAATGAGCAGTTCTTC
TRBV6-1,TRBD2,18,-,TRBJ2-5,CASSEDLLAGVRVETQYF,TGTGCCAGCAGTGAAGATCTACTAGCGGGAGTACGCGTGGAGACCCAGTACTTC
TRBV20-1,TRBD2,14,-,TRBJ2-5,CSARDQAGQETQYF,TGCAGTGCTAGAGACCAAGCGGGGCAAGAGACCCAGTACTTC
TRBV7-9,-,15,-,TRBJ1-4,CASSPDGLTNEKLFF,TGTGCCAGCAGCCCGGATGGGTTGACTAATGAAAAACTGTTTTTT
TRBV7-3,TRBD1,14,-,TRBJ2-1,CASSTDRGRHEQFF,TGTGCCAGCAGCACGGACAGGGGTAGGCATGAGCAGTTCTTC
TRBV30,-,15,-,TRBJ2-3,CAWSVSRGSTDTQYF,TGTGCCTGGAGTGTATCACGGGGGAGCACAGATACGCAGTATTTT
TRBV7-9,TRBD2,16,many,TRBJ2-2,CASSWGLAGRAGELFF,TGTGCCAGCAGCTGGGGACTAGCGGGAAGAGCCGGGGAGCTGTTTTTT
TRBV3-1,TRBD2,15,-,TRBJ2-5,CASSQGRGLAETQYF,TGTGCCAGCAGCCAAGGTCGGGGACTAGCGGAGACCCAGTACTTC
TRBV5-4,TRBD1,15,few,TRBJ1-1,CASSLADRDNTEAFF,TGTGCCAGCAGCTTGGCTGACAGGGACAACACTGAAGCTTTCTTT
TRBV6-4,-,15,-,TRBJ2-6,CASSEDSSGANVLTF,TGTGCCAGCAGTGAGGACAGCTCTGGGGCCAACGTCCTGACTTTC
TRBV12-3/TRBV12-4,-,13,-,TRBJ1-1,CASSLGWSTEAFF,TGTGCCAGCAGCCTTGGTTGGAGCACTGAAGCTTTCTTT
TRBV3-1,TRBD2,17,-,TRBJ2-5,CASSQESLAGIVLTQYF,TGTGCCAGCAGCCAAGAGAGCCTAGCGGGGATAGTTTTGACCCAGTACTTC
TRBV4-1,-,15,-,TRBJ1-1,CASSQEIEQATEAFF,TGCGCCAGCAGCCAAGAGATAGAACAGGCCACTGAAGCTTTCTTT
TRBV24-1,-,11,few,TRBJ2-1,CATSDRAQQFF,TGTGCCACCAGTGATCGGGCTCAGCAGTTCTTC
TRBV7-9,-,13,-,TRBJ2-1,CASSPADSDEQFF,TGTGCCAGCAGCCCTGCCGACTCGGATGAGCAGTTCTTC
TRBV5-1,-,13,once,TRBJ1-4,CASSLLPNEKLFF,TGCGCCAGCAGCTTGTTGCCTAATGAAAAACTGTTTTTT
TRBV6-1,TRBD2,18,-,TRBJ2-3,CASSEVLGGSGDTDTQYF,TGTGCCAGCAGTGAAGTCTTGGGTGGTAGCGGGGACACAGATACGCAGTATTTT
TRBV4-2,-,12,few,TRBJ1-1,CASSPPGREAFF,TGTGCCAGCAGCCCGCCAGGGAGGGAAGCTTTCTTT
TRBV12-3/TRBV12-4,-,11,-,TRBJ1-1,CASSLRGAAFF,TGTGCCAGCAGTTTAAGGGGTGCGGCTTTCTTT
TRBV7-2,-,13,few,TRBJ2-1,CASSLGRTIEQFF,TGTGCCAGCAGCTTAGGGAGAACAATCGAGCAGTTCTTC
TRBV7-8,-,15,-,TRBJ2-3,CASSPRGSATDTQYF,TGTGCCAGCAGCCCCAGGGGTAGTGCGACAGATACGCAGTATTTT
TRBV7-9,-,14,-,TRBJ2-2,CASSWVPNTGELFF,TGTGCCAGCAGCTGGGTCCCGAACACCGGGGAGCTGTTTTTT
TRBV7-2,-,16,-,TRBJ1-4,CASSHPVGAQSEKLFF,TGTGCCAGCAGCCACCCCGTGGGGGCTCAAAGTGAAAAACTGTTTTTT
TRBV4-3,-,16,-,TRBJ1-2,CASSQYGRMSMDGYTF,TGCGCCAGCAGCCAGTATGGACGGATGTCTATGGATGGCTACACCTTC
TRBV19,-,14,-,TRBJ1-2,CASSIDLGSYGYTF,TGTGCCAGTAGTATAGATCTGGGGAGCTATGGCTACACCTTC
TRBV7-8,TRBD2,18,-,TRBJ2-2,CASSLGIAGGPYTGELFF,TGTGCCAGCAGCTTAGGGATAGCGGGGGGGCCGTACACCGGGGAGCTGTTTTTT
TRBV20-1,TRBD2,15,-,TRBJ2-1,CSARDPGLASNEQFF,TGCAGTGCTAGAGACCCGGGACTAGCCAGCAATGAGCAGTTCTTC
TRBV7-9,TRBD1,15,few,TRBJ2-1,CASSRTGGEVNEQFF,TGTGCCAGCAGCCGGACAGGGGGCGAAGTGAATGAGCAGTTCTTC
TRBV7-9,TRBD1,14,few,TRBJ1-1,CASSLAAGQGGAFF,TGTGCCAGCAGCTTAGCTGCAGGACAGGGAGGAGCTTTCTTT
TRBV7-9,-,15,many,TRBJ1-4,CASSLAGSPNEKLFF,TGTGCCAGCAGCTTAGCGGGGAGCCCTAATGAAAAACTGTTTTTT
TRBV6-5,-,13,few,TRBJ1-1,CASRWGANTEAFF,TGTGCCAGCAGGTGGGGGGCGAACACTGAAGCTTTCTTT
TRBV5-5,-,13,-,TRBJ1-1,CASSLWEKGEAFF,TGTGCCAGCAGCTTGTGGGAGAAGGGTGAAGCTTTCTTT
TRBV24-1,-,14,few,TRBJ1-2,CATRATGQNYGYTF,TGTGCCACCCGAGCTACCGGACAGAACTATGGCTACACCTTC
TRBV20-1,TRBD1,13,many,TRBJ1-1,CSARGTGDTEAFF,TGCAGTGCTAGAGGGACAGGGGACACTGAAGCTTTCTTT
TRBV9,-,16,few,TRBJ2-3,CASSVEARGSTDTQYF,TGTGCCAGCAGCGTAGAGGCTAGGGGTTCCACAGATACGCAGTATTTT
TRBV5-1,TRBD2,16,-,TRBJ2-7,CASSPGSGGSTYEQYF,TGCGCCAGCAGCCCAGGGTCGGGGGGGTCCACCTACGAGCAGTACTTC
TRBV28,-,12,few,TRBJ1-2,CASRGLQDGYTF,TGTGCCAGCAGGGGGCTTCAGGATGGCTACACCTTC
TRBV5-4,TRBD1,18,once,TRBJ2-2,CASSEFRAAGGNTGELFF,TGTGCCAGCAGCGAGTTCCGGGCCGCAGGGGGTAACACCGGGGAGCTGTTTTTT
TRBV6-6,-,16,-,TRBJ2-1,CASSYRRRGPGGEQFF,TGTGCCAGCAGTTACCGACGGCGGGGGCCCGGGGGCGAGCAGTTCTTC
TRBV6-1,-,16,-,TRBJ2-1,CASTKGEGAPYNEQFF,TGTGCCAGCACCAAAGGGGAGGGGGCCCCCTACAATGAGCAGTTCTTC
TRBV7-9,TRBD1,15,few,TRBJ2-3,CASVKQGATTDTQYF,TGTGCCAGCGTTAAACAGGGGGCAACGACAGATACGCAGTATTTT
TRBV5-8,-,18,few,TRBJ1-5,CASSLEGRQRYSNQPQHF,TGTGCCAGCAGCTTAGAAGGGCGACAGCGCTATAGCAATCAGCCCCAGCATTTT
TRBV27,-,14,-,TRBJ2-5,CASSLVFGRETQYF,TGTGCCAGCAGTTTAGTTTTTGGGAGGGAGACCCAGTACTTC
TRBV7-2,-,16,-,TRBJ2-7,CASSLAYSGTSYEQYF,TGTGCCAGCAGCTTAGCGTACTCAGGGACCTCCTACGAGCAGTACTTC
TRBV6-6,-,15,many,TRBJ1-2,CASSGGDRTTWGYTF,TGTGCCAGCAGTGGGGGCGACAGGACTACATGGGGCTACACCTTC
TRBV5-6,TRBD1,13,few,TRBJ1-1,CASSFQGAREAFF,TGTGCCAGCAGCTTTCAGGGGGCAAGAGAAGCTTTCTTT
TRBV27,-,15,-,TRBJ1-4,CASSFRNSQGEKLFF,TGTGCCAGCAGTTTTAGGAACTCCCAAGGGGAAAAACTGTTTTTT
TRBV5-1,TRBD1,16,-,TRBJ1-4,CASSFEGASTNEKLFF,TGCGCCAGCAGCTTCGAGGGGGCTTCAACTAATGAAAAACTGTTTTTT
TRBV29-1,TRBD2,14,-,TRBJ2-1,CSGDSGSSWYEQFF,TGCAGCGGCGATAGCGGGAGCAGTTGGTATGAGCAGTTCTTC
TRBV5-1,TRBD1,14,few,TRBJ1-1,CASSVQGGMTEAFF,TGCGCCAGCAGCGTCCAGGGGGGTATGACTGAAGCTTTCTTT
TRBV2,TRBD1,13,-,TRBJ2-1,CASTPDRHNEQFF,TGTGCCAGCACCCCGGACAGGCACAATGAGCAGTTCTTC
TRBV7-6,TRBD2,17,few,TRBJ2-5,CASSSDIAGGNQETQYF,TGTGCCAGCAGCTCAGACATAGCGGGGGGGAACCAAGAGACCCAGTACTTC
TRBV5-4,-,15,once,TRBJ2-5,CASSLVEPYQETQYF,TGTGCCAGCAGCTTGGTCGAACCGTACCAAGAGACCCAGTACTTC
TRBV3-1,TRBD2,15,-,TRBJ2-1,CASSHTSGRAYEQFF,TGTGCCAGCAGCCATACTAGCGGGAGGGCCTATGAGCAGTTCTTC
TRBV3-1,-,15,-,TRBJ2-3,CASSQVLVSTDTQYF,TGTGCCAGCAGCCAAGTCCTAGTGAGCACAGATACGCAGTATTTT